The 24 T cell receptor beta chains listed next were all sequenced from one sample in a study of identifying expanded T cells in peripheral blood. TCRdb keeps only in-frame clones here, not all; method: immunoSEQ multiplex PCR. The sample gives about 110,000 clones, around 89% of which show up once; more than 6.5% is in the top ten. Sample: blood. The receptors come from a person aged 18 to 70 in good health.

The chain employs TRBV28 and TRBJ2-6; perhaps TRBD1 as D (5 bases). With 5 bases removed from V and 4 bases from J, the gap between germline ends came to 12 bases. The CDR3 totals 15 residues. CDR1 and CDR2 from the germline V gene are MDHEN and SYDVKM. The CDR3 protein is CASSLAGSGANVLTF. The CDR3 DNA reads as TGTGCCAGCAGTCTTGCAGGGTCAGGGGCCAACGTCCTGACTTTC.

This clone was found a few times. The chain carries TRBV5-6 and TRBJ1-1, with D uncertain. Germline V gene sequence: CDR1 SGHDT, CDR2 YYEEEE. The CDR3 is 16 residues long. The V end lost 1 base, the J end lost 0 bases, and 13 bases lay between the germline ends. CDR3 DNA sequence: TGTGCCAGCAGCTTGAGTCTCCGGGAGATGAACACTGAAGCTTTCTTT. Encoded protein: CASSLSLREMNTEAFF.

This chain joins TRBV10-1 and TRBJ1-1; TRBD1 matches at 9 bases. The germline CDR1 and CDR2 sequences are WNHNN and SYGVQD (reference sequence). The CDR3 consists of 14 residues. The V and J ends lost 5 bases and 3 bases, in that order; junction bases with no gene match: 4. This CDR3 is CASSWTGADTEAFF. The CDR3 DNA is TGCGCCAGCAGTTGGACAGGGGCGGACACTGAAGCTTTCTTT.

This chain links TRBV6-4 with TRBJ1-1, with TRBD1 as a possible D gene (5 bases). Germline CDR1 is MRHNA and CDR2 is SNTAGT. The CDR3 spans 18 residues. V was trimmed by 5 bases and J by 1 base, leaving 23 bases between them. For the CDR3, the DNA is TGTGCCAGCAGTCTCTACCCGGGGCGACCGTCCGGGAACACTGAAGCTTTCTTT. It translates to CASSLYPGRPSGNTEAFF.

The CDR3 is CSVEASGKNEQFF. In nucleotides, the CDR3 is TGCAGCGTTGAGGCTAGCGGGAAGAATGAGCAGTTCTTC. The rearrangement links TRBV29-1 to TRBJ2-1; 9 bases are a match to TRBD2. This CDR3 is 13 amino acids long. Germline CDR1 is SQVTM and CDR2 is ANQGSEA. Losses at the gene ends were 3 bases for V and 7 bases for J; bases not matched to a gene: 4.

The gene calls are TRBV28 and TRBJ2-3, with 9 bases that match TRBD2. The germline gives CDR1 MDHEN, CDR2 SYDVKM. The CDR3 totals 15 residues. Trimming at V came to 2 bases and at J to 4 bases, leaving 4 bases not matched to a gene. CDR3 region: CASSLLAGLADTQYF. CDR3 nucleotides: TGTGCCAGCAGTTTACTAGCGGGATTGGCAGATACGCAGTATTTT.

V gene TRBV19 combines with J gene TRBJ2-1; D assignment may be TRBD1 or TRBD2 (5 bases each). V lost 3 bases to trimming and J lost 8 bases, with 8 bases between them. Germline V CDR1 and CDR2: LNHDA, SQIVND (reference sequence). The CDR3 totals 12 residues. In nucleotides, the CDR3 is TGTGCCAGTAGTATGAGGGGCTATGAGCAGTTCTTC. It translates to CASSMRGYEQFF.

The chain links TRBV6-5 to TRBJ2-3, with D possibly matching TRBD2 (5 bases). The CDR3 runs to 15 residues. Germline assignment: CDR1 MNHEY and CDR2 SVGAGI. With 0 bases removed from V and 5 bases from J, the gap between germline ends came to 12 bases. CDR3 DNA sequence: TGTGCCAGCAGTTACTCGGAGGCTACTCAAGATACGCAGTATTTT. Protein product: CASSYSEATQDTQYF.

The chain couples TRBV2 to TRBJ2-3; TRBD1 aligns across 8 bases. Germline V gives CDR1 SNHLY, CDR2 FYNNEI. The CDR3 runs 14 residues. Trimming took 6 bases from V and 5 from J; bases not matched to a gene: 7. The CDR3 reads CASSQDRVEDTQYF. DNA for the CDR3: TGTGCCAGCAGCCAGGACAGGGTTGAAGATACGCAGTATTTT.

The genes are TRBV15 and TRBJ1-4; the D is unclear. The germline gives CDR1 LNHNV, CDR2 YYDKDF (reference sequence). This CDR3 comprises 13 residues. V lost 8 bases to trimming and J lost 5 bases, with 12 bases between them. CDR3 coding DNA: TGTGCCACCGCCGATATGAGAAATGAAAAACTGTTTTTT. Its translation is CATADMRNEKLFF.

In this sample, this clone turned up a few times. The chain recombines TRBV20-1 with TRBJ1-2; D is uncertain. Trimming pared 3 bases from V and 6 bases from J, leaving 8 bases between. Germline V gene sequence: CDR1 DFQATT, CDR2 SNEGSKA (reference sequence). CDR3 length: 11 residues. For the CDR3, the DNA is TGCAGTGCTAGTGATGGGGATGGCTACACCTTC. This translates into CSASDGDGYTF.

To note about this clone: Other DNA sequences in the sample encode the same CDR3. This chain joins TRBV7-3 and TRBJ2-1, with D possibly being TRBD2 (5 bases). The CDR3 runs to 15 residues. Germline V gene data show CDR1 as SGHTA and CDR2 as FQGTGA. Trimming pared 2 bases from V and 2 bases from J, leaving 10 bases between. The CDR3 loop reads CASSLAGGTYNEQFF. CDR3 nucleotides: TGTGCCAGCAGCTTAGCGGGTGGGACCTACAATGAGCAGTTCTTC.

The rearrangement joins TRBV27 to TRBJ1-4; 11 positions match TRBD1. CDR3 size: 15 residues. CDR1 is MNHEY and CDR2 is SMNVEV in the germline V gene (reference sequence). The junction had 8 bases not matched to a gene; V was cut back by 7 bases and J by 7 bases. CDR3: CASMELGQGGEKLFF. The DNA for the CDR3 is TGTGCCAGCATGGAACTGGGACAGGGGGGTGAAAAACTGTTTTTT.

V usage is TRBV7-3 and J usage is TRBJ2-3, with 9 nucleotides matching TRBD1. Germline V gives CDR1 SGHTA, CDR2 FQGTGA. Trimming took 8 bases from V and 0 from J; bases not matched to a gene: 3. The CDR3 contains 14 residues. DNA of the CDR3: TGTGCCAGCTCAGGGACAGGGAGCACAGATACGCAGTATTTT. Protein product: CASSGTGSTDTQYF.

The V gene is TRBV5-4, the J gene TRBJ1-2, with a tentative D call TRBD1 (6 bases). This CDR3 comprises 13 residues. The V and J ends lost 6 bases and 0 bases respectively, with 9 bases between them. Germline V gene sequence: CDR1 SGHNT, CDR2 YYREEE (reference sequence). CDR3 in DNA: TGTGCCAGCACAAGGACAGCTAACTATGGCTACACCTTC. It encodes CASTRTANYGYTF.

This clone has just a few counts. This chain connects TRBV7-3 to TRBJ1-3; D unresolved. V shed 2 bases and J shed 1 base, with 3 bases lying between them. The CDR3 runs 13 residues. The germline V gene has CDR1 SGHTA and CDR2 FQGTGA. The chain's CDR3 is CASSLGSGNTIYF. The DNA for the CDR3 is TGTGCCAGCAGCTTAGGGTCTGGAAACACCATATATTTT. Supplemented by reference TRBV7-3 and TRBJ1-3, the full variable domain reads GAGVSQTPSNKVTEKGKYVELRCDPISGHTALYWYRQSLGQGPEFLIYFQGTGAADDSGLPNDRFFAVRPEGSVSTLKIQRTERGDSAVYLCASSLGSGNTIYFGEGSWLTVV.

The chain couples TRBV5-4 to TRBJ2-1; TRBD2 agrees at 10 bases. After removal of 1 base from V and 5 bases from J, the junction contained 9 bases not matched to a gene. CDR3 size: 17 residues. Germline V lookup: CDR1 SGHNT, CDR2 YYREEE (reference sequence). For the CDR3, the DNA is TGTGCCAGCAGCTTGAACGCGGCTAGCGGGGGTCACAATGAGCAGTTCTTC. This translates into CASSLNAASGGHNEQFF. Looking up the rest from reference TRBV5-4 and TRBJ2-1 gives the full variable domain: ETGVTQSPTHLIKTRGQQVTLRCSSQSGHNTVSWYQQALGQGPQFIFQYYREEENGRGNFPPRFSGLQFPNYSSELNVNALELDDSALYLCASSLNAASGGHNEQFFGPGTRLTVL.

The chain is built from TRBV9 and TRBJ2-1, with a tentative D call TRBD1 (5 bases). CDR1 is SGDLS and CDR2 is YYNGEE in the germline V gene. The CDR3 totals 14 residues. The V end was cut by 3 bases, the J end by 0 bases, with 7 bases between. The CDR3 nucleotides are TGTGCCAGCAGCGATCAGGGCTCCTACAATGAGCAGTTCTTC. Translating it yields CASSDQGSYNEQFF.

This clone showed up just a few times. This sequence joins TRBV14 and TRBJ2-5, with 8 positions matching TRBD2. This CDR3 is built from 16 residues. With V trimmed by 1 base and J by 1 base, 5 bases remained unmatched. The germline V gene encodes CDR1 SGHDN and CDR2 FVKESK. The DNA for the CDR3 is TGTGCCAGCAGCCAAGGGGTTAGCGGGGCCCAAGAGACCCAGTACTTC. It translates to CASSQGVSGAQETQYF.

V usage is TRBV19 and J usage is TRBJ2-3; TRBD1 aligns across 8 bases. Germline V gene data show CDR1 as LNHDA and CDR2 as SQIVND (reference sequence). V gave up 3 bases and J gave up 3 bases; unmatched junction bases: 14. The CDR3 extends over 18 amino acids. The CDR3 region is CASSMALQGARGTDTQYF. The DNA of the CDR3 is TGTGCCAGTAGTATGGCTCTTCAGGGGGCCCGAGGGACAGATACGCAGTATTTT.

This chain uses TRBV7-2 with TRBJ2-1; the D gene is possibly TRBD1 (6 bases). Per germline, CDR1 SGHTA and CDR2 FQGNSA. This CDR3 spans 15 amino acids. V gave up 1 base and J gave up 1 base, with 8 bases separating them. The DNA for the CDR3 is TGTGCCAGCAGCTTAGTAACAGGGTCCTACAATGAGCAGTTCTTC. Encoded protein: CASSLVTGSYNEQFF.

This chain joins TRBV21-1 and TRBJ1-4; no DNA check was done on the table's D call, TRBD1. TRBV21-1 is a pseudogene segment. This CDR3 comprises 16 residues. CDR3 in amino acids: CASSKGATGVNEKLFF. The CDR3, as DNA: TGTGCCAGCAGCAAAGGGGCGACAGGGGTTAATGAAAAACTGTTTTTT.

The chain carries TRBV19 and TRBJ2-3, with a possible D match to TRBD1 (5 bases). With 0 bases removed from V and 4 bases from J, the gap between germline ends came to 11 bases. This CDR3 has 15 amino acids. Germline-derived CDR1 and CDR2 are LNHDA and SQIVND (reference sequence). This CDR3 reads CASSIDHQGSDTQYF. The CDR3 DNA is TGTGCCAGTAGTATAGATCACCAGGGCTCAGATACGCAGTATTTT.

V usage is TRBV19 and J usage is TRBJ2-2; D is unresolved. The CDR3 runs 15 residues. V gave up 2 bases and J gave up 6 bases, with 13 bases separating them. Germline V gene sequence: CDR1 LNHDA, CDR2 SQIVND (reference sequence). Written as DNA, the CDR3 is TGTGCCAGTAGTATAATAACTGGGGTATCCGGGGAGCTGTTTTTT. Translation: CASSIITGVSGELFF.